The 26 T cell receptor beta chains reported below all come from one sample, sequenced in a study of technical replicates of blood from a few donors. Profiling relied on immunoSEQ multiplex PCR, and the TCRdb table lists in-frame clones only, not all of them. The data hold approximately 82,000 clones, with 90% to 95% observed a single time. The sample taken for sequencing was T cells isolated from PBMCs. Receptors originate from a human donor in good health.

This sequence joins TRBV19 and TRBJ2-1; 8 bases fit TRBD1. Germline V lookup: CDR1 LNHDA, CDR2 SQIVND (reference sequence). CDR3 length: 13 amino acids. V shed 7 bases and J 4 bases; nucleotides not matched to a gene: 3. CDR3 loop: CASNTGGYNEQFF. As DNA, the CDR3 is TGTGCCAGTAATACAGGGGGATACAATGAGCAGTTCTTC.

The gene calls are TRBV28 and TRBJ1-5; D unresolved. Germline V gives CDR1 MDHEN, CDR2 SYDVKM. With 4 bases removed from V and 7 bases from J, the gap between germline ends came to 8 bases. This CDR3 has 12 residues. The CDR3 protein is CASSSLLQPQHF. CDR3 in DNA: TGTGCCAGCAGTTCCCTCTTGCAGCCCCAGCATTTT.

The chain links TRBV9 to TRBJ2-7; 8 nucleotides agree with TRBD2. The V and J ends lost 4 bases and 0 bases, in that order; junction bases with no gene match: 12. This CDR3 comprises 17 residues. Germline values: CDR1 SGDLS, CDR2 YYNGEE. The CDR3 DNA is TGTGCCAGCAGCTCCAGTCCGACTAGCGTCTACTCCTACGAGCAGTACTTC. Protein: CASSSSPTSVYSYEQYF.

The rearrangement uses TRBV14 and TRBJ2-1; 9 bases fit TRBD2. The J segment lost 13 bases and the V segment lost 1 base, leaving 5 bases of the junction unmatched. Germline V gene data show CDR1 as SGHDN and CDR2 as FVKESK. The CDR3 runs 13 residues. The CDR3 reads CASSQGGGALQFF. CDR3 DNA sequence: TGTGCCAGCAGCCAAGGCGGGGGGGCTTTACAGTTCTTC.

The chain joins TRBV19 to TRBJ2-7; D unclear. The CDR3 has 14 residues. CDR1 and CDR2 from the germline V gene are LNHDA and SQIVND (reference sequence). The ends were cut back, 1 base at V and 2 bases at J, with 9 bases in the middle. The CDR3 DNA reads TGTGCCAGTAGTATAGCGCTAGTGACCTACGAGCAGTACTTC. Its translation: CASSIALVTYEQYF.

The rearrangement uses TRBV28 and TRBJ1-4; D remains unclear. The germline V gene encodes CDR1 MDHEN and CDR2 SYDVKM. Trimming took 4 bases from V and 8 from J, leaving 8 bases between them. The length of the CDR3 is 12 residues. The DNA of the CDR3 is TGTGCCAGCAGTTGGACGGGGGAAAAACTGTTTTTT. Translation gives CASSWTGEKLFF.

The V and J genes are TRBV11-3 and TRBJ1-1; 7 bases are a match to TRBD1. This CDR3 has 14 residues. Losses at the gene ends were 4 bases for V and 0 bases for J; bases not matched to a gene: 2. CDR1 SGHNT and CDR2 YENEEA come from the germline V gene. CDR3 loop: CASSWTGLNTEAFF. CDR3 coding DNA: TGTGCCAGCAGCTGGACAGGCCTGAACACTGAAGCTTTCTTT.

V is TRBV28 and J is TRBJ1-5; 8 bases agree with TRBD1. CDR1 is MDHEN, CDR2 SYDVKM, per germline. The CDR3 contains 17 residues. V lost 3 bases to trimming and J lost 4 bases; unmatched junction nucleotides: 11. CDR3 amino acids: CASSFVMSQGANQPQHF. Written as DNA, the CDR3 is TGTGCCAGCAGTTTTGTAATGAGTCAGGGGGCGAATCAGCCCCAGCATTTT.

The rearrangement joins TRBV6-1 to TRBJ1-6, with 8 bases fitting TRBD1. With 0 bases clipped from V and 6 bases from J, the junction kept 7 bases outside the gene matches. The germline V gene has CDR1 MNHNS and CDR2 SASEGT. The CDR3 is 17 residues long. The CDR3 sequence is CASSEALGDRGNSPLHF. In DNA form, the CDR3 reads TGTGCCAGCAGTGAAGCGCTAGGAGACAGGGGTAATTCACCCCTCCACTTT.

The chain uses TRBV7-2 and TRBJ2-5; D might be TRBD1 (6 bases). V dropped 1 base and J dropped 0 bases, with 12 bases sitting between them. The CDR3 has 16 amino acids. The germline V gene has CDR1 SGHTA and CDR2 FQGNSA. CDR3 DNA sequence: TGTGCCAGCAGCTTAGTACAGGGAACGTACCAAGAGACCCAGTACTTC. Translated, it gives CASSLVQGTYQETQYF.

V gene TRBV14 combines with J gene TRBJ1-4; 7 bases are a match to TRBD1. CDR1 and CDR2 (germline): SGHDN, FVKESK. This CDR3 is built from 16 residues. J lost 8 bases, V lost 4 bases, and 13 bases had no gene match. CDR3 amino acids: CASSRTNRGGLEKLFF. DNA of the CDR3: TGTGCCAGCAGCCGTACCAACAGGGGAGGCCTCGAAAAACTGTTTTTT.

The rearrangement uses TRBV30 and TRBJ1-5; D gene ambiguous. Germline CDR1 is GTSNPN and CDR2 is SVGIG (reference sequence). The V end was cut by 2 bases, the J end by 5 bases, with 10 bases between. The CDR3 spans 13 residues. CDR3 amino acids: CAWSQAFDQPQHF. Written as DNA, the CDR3 is TGTGCCTGGAGTCAGGCCTTCGATCAGCCCCAGCATTTT. The full variable domain, rest sourced from reference TRBV30 and TRBJ1-5, is SQTIHQWPATLVQPVGSPLSLECTVEGTSNPNLYWYRQAAGRGLQLLFYSVGIGQISSEVPQNLSASRPQDRQFILSSKKLLLSDSGFYLCAWSQAFDQPQHFGDGTRLSIL.

The genes are TRBV27 and TRBJ1-1; weak D call: TRBD1 (5 bases). Between the trimmed V and J ends, which lost 3 bases and 5 bases, there was a span of 10 bases. The V gene's germline CDR1 is MNHEY and CDR2 SMNVEV (reference sequence). CDR3 size: 13 residues. In nucleotides, the CDR3 is TGTGCCAGCAGTTTGGAGGGGAGAACTGAAGCTTTCTTT. This codes for CASSLEGRTEAFF.

V usage is TRBV5-8 and J usage is TRBJ2-7, with 9 bases that match TRBD2. The germline V gene encodes CDR1 SGHTS and CDR2 YDEGEE. The CDR3 contains 17 residues. The trim removed 4 bases at V and 3 bases at J, leaving 14 bases unmatched. The CDR3 bases are TGTGCCAGCAGCAGCCTGCATGGGCGGGGGGGACTCTACGAGCAGTACTTC. Amino acids: CASSSLHGRGGLYEQYF.

V gene TRBV5-5 combines with J gene TRBJ2-5, with 9 bases identical to TRBD1. CDR1 is SGHKS, CDR2 YYEKEE, per germline (reference sequence). J lost 3 bases, V lost 4 bases, and 7 bases had no gene match. This CDR3 contains 15 residues. CDR3 loop: CASSPWGQGKETQYF. The CDR3 DNA sequence: TGTGCCAGCAGCCCCTGGGGACAGGGAAAAGAGACCCAGTACTTC.

This chain uses TRBV7-2 with TRBJ2-5; no clear D gene. The germline gives CDR1 SGHTA, CDR2 FQGNSA. This CDR3 region has 15 residues. V shed 5 bases and J shed 1 base, with 14 bases lying between them. The CDR3 coding sequence is TGTGCCAGCAGCCGTTCGTCAGTGATCCAAGAGACCCAGTACTTC. It encodes CASSRSSVIQETQYF.

Many counts were recorded for this clone. This rearrangement joins TRBV30 to TRBJ2-2, with a weak D call TRBD1 (6 bases). Germline V lookup: CDR1 GTSNPN, CDR2 SVGIG (reference sequence). The CDR3 length is 15 residues. V gave up 1 base and J gave up 2 bases, with 11 bases separating them. CDR3 bases: TGTGCCTGGAGTGCCCTGGGGGCTAACACCGGGGAGCTGTTTTTT. Its protein product is CAWSALGANTGELFF.

V usage is TRBV29-1 and J usage is TRBJ2-5; 9 bases are shared with TRBD2. The CDR3 extends over 16 amino acids. With 4 bases clipped from V and 5 bases from J, the junction kept 14 bases outside the gene matches. Germline values: CDR1 SQVTM, CDR2 ANQGSEA. The CDR3 region is CSVGGLAGTLRETQYF. The CDR3 region has the DNA TGCAGCGTTGGAGGTCTAGCGGGAACCCTTAGGGAGACCCAGTACTTC.

This rearrangement joins TRBV7-9 to TRBJ2-2; possible D gene TRBD2, 6 bases. Deletions cut 4 bases from V and 7 bases from J, with 16 bases between. The CDR3 consists of 15 residues. Germline V CDR1 and CDR2: SEHNR, FQNEAQ (reference sequence). The DNA for the CDR3 is TGTGCCAGCAGCTCTCCCGCCGGGAGTATCGGGGAGCTGTTTTTT. Translated, it gives CASSSPAGSIGELFF.

This chain links TRBV5-5 with TRBJ1-5; D is possibly TRBD1 (5 bases). The CDR3 covers 14 residues. Looked up from germline, CDR1 is SGHKS and CDR2 is YYEKEE (reference sequence). Trimming removed 4 bases from V and 5 bases from J, with 13 bases in between. The CDR3 DNA is TGTGCCAGCAGCCCAGGTGACAGCGATCAGCCCCAGCATTTT. Translation gives CASSPGDSDQPQHF.

This sequence joins TRBV29-1 and TRBJ2-1, with 16 bases fitting TRBD2. Germline V gene sequence: CDR1 SQVTM, CDR2 ANQGSEA. V dropped 6 bases and J dropped 6; count of bases not matched to a gene: 11. This CDR3 has 17 amino acids. The CDR3 loop is CSVSTGTSGRGTNEQFF. CDR3 in DNA: TGCAGCGTATCAACCGGGACTAGCGGGAGGGGCACCAATGAGCAGTTCTTC.

This chain uses TRBV6-5 with TRBJ1-2, with 7 positions matching TRBD1. CDR1 and CDR2 from the germline V gene are MNHEY and SVGAGI. This CDR3 has 15 amino acids. V lost 2 bases and J lost 4; bases outside the gene matches: 7. CDR3 region: CASSYGGTGAYGYTF. In nucleotides, the CDR3 is TGTGCCAGCAGTTACGGTGGAACAGGGGCCTATGGCTACACCTTC.

The chain joins TRBV30 to TRBJ1-1, with D possibly matching TRBD1 (6 bases). Between the trimmed V and J ends, which lost 5 bases and 0 bases, there was a span of 13 bases. Looked up from germline, CDR1 is GTSNPN and CDR2 is SVGIG (reference sequence). This CDR3 comprises 14 residues. The CDR3 nucleotides read TGTGCCTGGGAACCGGGACACCTGAACACTGAAGCTTTCTTT. Its translation: CAWEPGHLNTEAFF.

This sequence joins TRBV6-5 and TRBJ1-2; 7 positions agree with TRBD1. This CDR3 comprises 13 residues. The V gene's germline CDR1 is MNHEY and CDR2 SVGAGI. Trimming removed 4 bases from V and 4 bases from J; junction bases left unmatched: 3. In DNA, the CDR3 is TGTGCCAGCAGTTCCGGGACAGTCTATGGCTACACCTTC. Translating gives CASSSGTVYGYTF.

The V gene is TRBV27, the J gene TRBJ2-5; D might be TRBD2 (5 bases). Germline loops: CDR1 MNHEY, CDR2 SMNVEV (reference sequence). Deletions cut 4 bases from V and 2 bases from J, with 17 bases between. This CDR3 spans 16 amino acids. CDR3 sequence reads: CASSYSRVRSQETQYF. As DNA, the CDR3 is TGTGCCAGCAGTTACTCGAGGGTGCGGAGTCAAGAGACCCAGTACTTC.

The V and J genes are TRBV4-2 and TRBJ1-4; perhaps TRBD1 as D (6 bases). Germline-derived CDR1 and CDR2 are LGHNA and YNFKEQ. V lost 0 bases and J 5 bases, leaving 19 bases between the germline ends. The CDR3 is made up of 18 amino acids. CDR3 sequence: CASSQDLGLRGGNEKLFF. DNA for the CDR3: TGTGCCAGCAGCCAAGATCTAGGCCTTAGGGGGGGAAATGAAAAACTGTTTTTT.